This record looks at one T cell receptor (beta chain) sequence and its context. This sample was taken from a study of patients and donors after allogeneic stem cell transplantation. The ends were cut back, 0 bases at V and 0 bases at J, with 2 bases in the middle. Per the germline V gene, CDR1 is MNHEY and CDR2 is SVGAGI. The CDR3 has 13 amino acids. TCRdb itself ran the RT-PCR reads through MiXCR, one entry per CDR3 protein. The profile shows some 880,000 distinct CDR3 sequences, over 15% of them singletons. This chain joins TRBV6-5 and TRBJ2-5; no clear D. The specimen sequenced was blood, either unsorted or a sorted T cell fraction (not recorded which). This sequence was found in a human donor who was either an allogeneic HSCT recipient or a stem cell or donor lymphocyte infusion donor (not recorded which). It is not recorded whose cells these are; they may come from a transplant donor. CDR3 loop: CASSYSDQETQYF. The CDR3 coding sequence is TGTGCCAGCAGTTACTCGGACCAAGAGACCCAGTACTTC.